This TCR beta chain was sequenced during a study of T-cell memory formation after mild COVID-19. Overall study results and limits: CD4+ contracting clones were found mainly in CM and EM, and CD8+ ones in EMRA. Within pre-infection memory, some responding clones were found, suggesting cross-reactive memory joined. Whether second-wave clones peaking at day 37 were SARS-CoV-2 specific went unconfirmed.

This clonotype was seen a handful of times. Its target is not known. J was trimmed by 4 bases and V by 6 bases; bases with no gene match: 10. CDR1 is DFQATT and CDR2 is SNEGSKA in the germline V gene (reference sequence). CDR3 size: 15 residues. 5'RACE, which relied on constant-segment primers, yielded TCR alpha and TCR beta cDNA libraries carrying sample barcodes and UMIs. Using its own MiXCR run on the 5' RACE reads, TCRdb lists one record per CDR3 protein. The table shows some 490,000 distinct CDR3 sequences, with over 15% occurring only once. The receptor was derived from an adult woman who had mild COVID-19 (a few samples of this study predate the infection). Cell type and time point are not known. Sample: PBMCs or a T cell subset sorted from them (not recorded which). This chain uses TRBV20-1 with TRBJ2-2, with 8 bases aligning to TRBD1. The CDR3 bases are TGCAGTGCCACAGGGCAGGGGGCTCGCACCGGGGAGCTGTTTTTT. The encoded protein is CSATGQGARTGELFF.